Here is one T cell receptor beta chain with its context. Its antigen is not known. A multiplex PCR was run with 60 Vbeta primers and 13 Jbeta primers. In the original processing: Per a later analysis, the number of unique TCR beta chains was approximately 73 million, of which 9 million to 14 million were shared. The data were produced by immunoSEQ multiplex PCR, yet TCRdb's version contains in-frame clones alone and is incomplete. V, J and clone size were drawn from that table, and D and trimming were deduced from the DNA. This table has approximately 190,000 clones, 65% to 90% appearing once. This specimen belongs to a study of cytomegalovirus exposure and HLA in healthy donors. Study-level findings and limits: TCR beta V- and J-gene trimming was later associated with a missense DCLRE1C variant. While the bulk of TCR sequences proved rare, some public TCRs turned up in many donors. Accurate prediction of most subjects' HLA-A and HLA-B alleles from TCR beta sequences was reported.

From germline, CDR1 is SGHAT and CDR2 FQNNGV. V was pared by 5 bases and J by 5 bases, with 7 bases of the junction left unmatched. The CDR3 sequence is 14 residues long. The sample was PBMCs. The chain joins TRBV11-2 to TRBJ2-7; TRBD1 aligns across 9 bases. The clonotype was recovered from a man aged 40-49 years in good health and CMV-seropositive. CDR3 bases: TGTGCCAGCAGCCTACGGACAGGGGAGAACGAGCAGTACTTC. This translates into CASSLRTGENEQYF.